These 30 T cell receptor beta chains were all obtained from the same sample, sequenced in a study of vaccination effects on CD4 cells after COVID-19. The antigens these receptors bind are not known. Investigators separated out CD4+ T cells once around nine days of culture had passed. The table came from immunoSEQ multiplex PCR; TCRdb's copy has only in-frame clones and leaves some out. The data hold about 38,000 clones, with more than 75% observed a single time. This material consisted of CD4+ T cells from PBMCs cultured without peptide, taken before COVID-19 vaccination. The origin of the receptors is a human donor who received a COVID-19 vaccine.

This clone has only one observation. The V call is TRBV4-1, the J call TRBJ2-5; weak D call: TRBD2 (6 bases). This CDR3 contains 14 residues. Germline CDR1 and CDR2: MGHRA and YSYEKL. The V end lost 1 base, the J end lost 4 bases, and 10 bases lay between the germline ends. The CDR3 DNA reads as TGCGCCAGCAGCCAAGGAGACGGGGGAGAGACCCAGTACTTC. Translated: CASSQGDGGETQYF.

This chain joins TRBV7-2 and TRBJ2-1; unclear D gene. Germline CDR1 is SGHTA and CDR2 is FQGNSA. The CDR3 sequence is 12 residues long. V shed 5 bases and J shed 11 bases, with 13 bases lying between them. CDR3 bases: TGTGCCAGCAGCCATGACTCAGCGAAGCAGTTCTTC. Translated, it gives CASSHDSAKQFF.

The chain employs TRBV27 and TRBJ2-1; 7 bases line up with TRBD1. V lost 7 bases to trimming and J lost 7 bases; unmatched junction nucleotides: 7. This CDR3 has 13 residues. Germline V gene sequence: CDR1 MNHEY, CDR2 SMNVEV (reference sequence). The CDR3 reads CASKRDRSNEQFF. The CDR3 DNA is TGTGCCAGCAAAAGGGACAGATCGAATGAGCAGTTCTTC.

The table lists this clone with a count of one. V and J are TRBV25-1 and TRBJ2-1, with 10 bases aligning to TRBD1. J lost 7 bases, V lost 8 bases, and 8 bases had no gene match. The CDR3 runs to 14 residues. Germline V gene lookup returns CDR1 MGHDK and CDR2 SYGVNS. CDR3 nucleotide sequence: TGTGCCAGCGAATGGACAGGGGGAAAGAATGAGCAGTTCTTC. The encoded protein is CASEWTGGKNEQFF.

Here the CDR3 DNA reads TGCGCCAGCAGCCTCGGGACAGGGTCGGATCAGCCCCAGCATTTT. The encoded protein is CASSLGTGSDQPQHF. V is TRBV5-1 and J is TRBJ1-5, with TRBD1 matching over 9 bases. This CDR3 has 15 residues. With V trimmed by 4 bases and J by 5 bases, 7 bases remained unmatched. Germline CDR1 reads SGHRS; CDR2 reads YFSETQ.

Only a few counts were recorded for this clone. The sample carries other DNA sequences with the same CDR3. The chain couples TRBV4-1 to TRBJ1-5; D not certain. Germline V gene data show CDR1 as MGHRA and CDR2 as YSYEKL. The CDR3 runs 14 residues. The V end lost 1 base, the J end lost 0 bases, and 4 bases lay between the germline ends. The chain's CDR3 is CASSQGDSNQPQHF. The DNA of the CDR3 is TGCGCCAGCAGCCAAGGGGATAGCAATCAGCCCCAGCATTTT.

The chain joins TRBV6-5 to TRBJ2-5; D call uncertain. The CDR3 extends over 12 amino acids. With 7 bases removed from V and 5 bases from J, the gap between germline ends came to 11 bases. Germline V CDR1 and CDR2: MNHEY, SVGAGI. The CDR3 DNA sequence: TGTGCCAGCACTTCACAGAGGGAGACCCAGTACTTC. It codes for CASTSQRETQYF.

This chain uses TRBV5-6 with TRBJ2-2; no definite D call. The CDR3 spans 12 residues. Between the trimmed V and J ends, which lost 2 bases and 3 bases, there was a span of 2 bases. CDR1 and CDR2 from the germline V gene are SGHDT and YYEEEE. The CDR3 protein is CASSFHTGELFF. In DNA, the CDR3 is TGTGCCAGCAGCTTCCACACCGGGGAGCTGTTTTTT. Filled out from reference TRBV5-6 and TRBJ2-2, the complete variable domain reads DAGVTQSPTHLIKTRGQQVTLRCSPKSGHDTVSWYQQALGQGPQFIFQYYEEEERQRGNFPDRFSGHQFPNYSSELNVNALLLGDSALYLCASSFHTGELFFGEGSRLTVL.

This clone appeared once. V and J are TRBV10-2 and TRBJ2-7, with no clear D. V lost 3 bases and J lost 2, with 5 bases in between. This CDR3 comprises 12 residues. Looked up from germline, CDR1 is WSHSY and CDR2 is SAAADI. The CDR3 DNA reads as TGCGCCAGCAGTGATTGGGCCTACGAGCAGTACGTC. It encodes CASSDWAYEQYV.

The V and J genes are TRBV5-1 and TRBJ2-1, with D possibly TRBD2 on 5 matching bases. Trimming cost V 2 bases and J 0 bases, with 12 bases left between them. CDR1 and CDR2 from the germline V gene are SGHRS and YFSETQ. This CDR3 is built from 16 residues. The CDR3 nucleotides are TGCGCCAGCAGCTTTCTGGCGGGCGGCTCCTACAATGAGCAGTTCTTC. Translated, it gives CASSFLAGGSYNEQFF.

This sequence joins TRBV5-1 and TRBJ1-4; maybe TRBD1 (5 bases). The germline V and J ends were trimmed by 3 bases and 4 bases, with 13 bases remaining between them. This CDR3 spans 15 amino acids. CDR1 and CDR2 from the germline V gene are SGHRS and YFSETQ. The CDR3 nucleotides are TGCGCCAGCAGCTCTGGGACGACGAGTAATGAAAAACTGTTTTTT. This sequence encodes CASSSGTTSNEKLFF.

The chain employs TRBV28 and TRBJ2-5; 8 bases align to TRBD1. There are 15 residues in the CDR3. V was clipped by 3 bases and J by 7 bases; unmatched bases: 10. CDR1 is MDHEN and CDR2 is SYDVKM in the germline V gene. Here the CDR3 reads CASSFGGTGSGTQYF. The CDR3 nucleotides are TGTGCCAGCAGTTTCGGCGGGACAGGCTCCGGGACCCAGTACTTC.

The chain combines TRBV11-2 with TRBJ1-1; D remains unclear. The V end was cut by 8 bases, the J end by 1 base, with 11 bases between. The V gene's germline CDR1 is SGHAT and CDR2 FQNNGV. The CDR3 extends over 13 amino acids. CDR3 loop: CASGSTSNTEAFF. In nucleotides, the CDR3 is TGTGCCAGCGGCAGTACCTCGAACACTGAAGCTTTCTTT.

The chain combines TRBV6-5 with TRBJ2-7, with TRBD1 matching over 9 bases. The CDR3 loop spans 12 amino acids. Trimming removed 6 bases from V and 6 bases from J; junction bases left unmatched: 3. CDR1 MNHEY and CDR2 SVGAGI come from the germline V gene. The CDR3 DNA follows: TGTGCCAGCAGGGGACAGGGTGCCGAGCAGTACGTC. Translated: CASRGQGAEQYV.

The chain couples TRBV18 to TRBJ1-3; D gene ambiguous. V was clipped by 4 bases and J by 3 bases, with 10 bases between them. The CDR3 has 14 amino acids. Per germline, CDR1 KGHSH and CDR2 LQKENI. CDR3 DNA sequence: TGTGCCAGCTCACTTGACACTATTGGAAACACCATATATTTT. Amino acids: CASSLDTIGNTIYF.

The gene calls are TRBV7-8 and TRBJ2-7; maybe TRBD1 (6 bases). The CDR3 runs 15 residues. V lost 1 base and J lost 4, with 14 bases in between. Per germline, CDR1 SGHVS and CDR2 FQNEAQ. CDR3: CASSLGDIKDYEQYV. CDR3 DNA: TGTGCCAGCAGCTTAGGGGACATTAAAGATTACGAGCAGTACGTC.

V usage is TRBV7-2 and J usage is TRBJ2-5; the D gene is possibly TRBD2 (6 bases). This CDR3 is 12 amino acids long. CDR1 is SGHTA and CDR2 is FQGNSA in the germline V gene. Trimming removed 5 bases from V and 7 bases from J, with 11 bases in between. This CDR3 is CASSRDGGTQYF. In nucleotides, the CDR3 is TGTGCCAGCAGCAGAGACGGGGGGACCCAGTACTTC.

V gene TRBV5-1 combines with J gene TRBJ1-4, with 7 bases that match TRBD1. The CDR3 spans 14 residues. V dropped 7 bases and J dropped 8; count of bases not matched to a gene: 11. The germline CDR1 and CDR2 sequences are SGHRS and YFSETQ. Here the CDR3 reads CASGARDRGEKLFF. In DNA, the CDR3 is TGCGCCAGCGGGGCCCGGGACAGAGGCGAAAAACTGTTTTTT.

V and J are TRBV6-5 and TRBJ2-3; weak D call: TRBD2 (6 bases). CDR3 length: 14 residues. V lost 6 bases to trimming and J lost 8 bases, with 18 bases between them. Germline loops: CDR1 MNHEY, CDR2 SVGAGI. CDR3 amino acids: CASSPGGATSTQYF. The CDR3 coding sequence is TGTGCCAGCAGCCCCGGGGGAGCGACTAGTACGCAGTATTTT.

CDR3 in amino acids: CASSDTHTVPKAFF. CDR3 nucleotides: TGTGCCAGCAGTGACACCCACACGGTGCCGAAAGCTTTCTTT. The chain carries TRBV2 and TRBJ1-1, with no clear D. Trimming removed 3 bases at V and 9 bases at J, with 17 bases between. The CDR3 has 14 amino acids. CDR1 and CDR2 from the germline V gene are SNHLY and FYNNEI.

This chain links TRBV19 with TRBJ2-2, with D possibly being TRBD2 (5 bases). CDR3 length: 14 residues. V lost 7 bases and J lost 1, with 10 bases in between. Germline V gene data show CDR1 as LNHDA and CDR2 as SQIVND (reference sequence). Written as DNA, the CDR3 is TGTGCCAGTACCTCCGGGGTGAACACCGGGGAGCTGTTTTTT. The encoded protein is CASTSGVNTGELFF.

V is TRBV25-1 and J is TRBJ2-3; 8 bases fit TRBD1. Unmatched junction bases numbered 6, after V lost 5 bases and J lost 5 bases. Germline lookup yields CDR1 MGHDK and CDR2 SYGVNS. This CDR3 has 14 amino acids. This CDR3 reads CASSRAGQVDTQYF. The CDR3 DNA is TGTGCCAGCAGTCGGGCGGGACAGGTAGATACGCAGTATTTT.

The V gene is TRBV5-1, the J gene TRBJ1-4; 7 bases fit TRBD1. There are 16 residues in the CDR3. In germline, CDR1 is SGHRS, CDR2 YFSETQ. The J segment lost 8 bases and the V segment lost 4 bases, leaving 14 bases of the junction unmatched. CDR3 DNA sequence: TGCGCCAGCAGCGTAACTACAGGGGTCTTTAAGGAAAAACTGTTTTTT. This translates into CASSVTTGVFKEKLFF.

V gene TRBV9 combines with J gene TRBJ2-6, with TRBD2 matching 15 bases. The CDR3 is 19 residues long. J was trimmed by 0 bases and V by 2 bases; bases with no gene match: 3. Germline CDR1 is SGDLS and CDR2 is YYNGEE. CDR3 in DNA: TGTGCCAGCAGCGTCGGGACTAGCGGGGGGAGCTCTGGGGCCAACGTCCTGACTTTC. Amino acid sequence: CASSVGTSGGSSGANVLTF.

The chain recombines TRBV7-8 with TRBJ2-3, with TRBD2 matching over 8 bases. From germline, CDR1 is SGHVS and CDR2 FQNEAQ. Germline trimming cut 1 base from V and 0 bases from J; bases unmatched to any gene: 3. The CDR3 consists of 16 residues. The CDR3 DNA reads TGTGCCAGCAGCTTAGGCGGGGGGCGCAGCACAGATACGCAGTATTTT. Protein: CASSLGGGRSTDTQYF.

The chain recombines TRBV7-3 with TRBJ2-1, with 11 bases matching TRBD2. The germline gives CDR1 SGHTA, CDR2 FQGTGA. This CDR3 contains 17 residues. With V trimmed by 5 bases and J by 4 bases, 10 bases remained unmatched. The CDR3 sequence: CASSRIGTSGNYNEQFF. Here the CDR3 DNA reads TGTGCCAGCAGCCGGATTGGGACTAGCGGTAATTACAATGAGCAGTTCTTC.

This CDR3 reads CAISRTGANEQFF. The CDR3 nucleotides are TGTGCCATCAGTCGGACAGGGGCCAATGAGCAGTTCTTC. The chain carries TRBV10-3 and TRBJ2-1, with 9 positions matching TRBD1. The germline CDR1 and CDR2 sequences are ENHRY and SYGVKD. V was pared by 5 bases and J by 6 bases, with 2 bases of the junction left unmatched. The CDR3 length is 13 residues.

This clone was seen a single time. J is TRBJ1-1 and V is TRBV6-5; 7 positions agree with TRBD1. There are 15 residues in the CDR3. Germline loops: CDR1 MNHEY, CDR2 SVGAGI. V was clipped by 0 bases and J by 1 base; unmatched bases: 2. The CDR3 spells CASSYSKGANTEAFF. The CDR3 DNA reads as TGTGCCAGCAGTTACTCGAAGGGGGCGAACACTGAAGCTTTCTTT.

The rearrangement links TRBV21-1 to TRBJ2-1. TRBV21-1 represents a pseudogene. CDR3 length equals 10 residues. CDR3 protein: CASIGNEQFF. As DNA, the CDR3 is TGTGCCAGTATTGGCAATGAGCAGTTCTTC.

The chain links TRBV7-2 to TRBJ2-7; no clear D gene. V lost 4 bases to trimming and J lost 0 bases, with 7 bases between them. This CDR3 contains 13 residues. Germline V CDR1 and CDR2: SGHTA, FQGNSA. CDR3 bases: TGTGCCAGCAGCTCCGCAGACTCCTACGAGCAGTACGTC. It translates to CASSSADSYEQYV.